This TCR beta chain was identified in a study of T cells in Graves' hyperthyroidism and ophthalmopathy. Amplification targeted TCR beta CDR3 regions from RNA transcripts. First-round RT-PCR with HTBI primers amplified the TCR CDR3 region. TCRdb used MiXCR to reprocess the multiplex PCR reads, holding one entry per CDR3 protein. The profile shows some 550,000 distinct CDR3 sequences, approximately 16% of them singletons. Germline lookup yields CDR1 MNHNS and CDR2 SASEGT. V lost 6 bases to trimming and J lost 2 bases; unmatched junction nucleotides: 7. The CDR3 runs to 15 residues. Diagnosing involved the use of clinical symptoms, serum thyroxine and TRAb, thyroid ultrasound and orbital computed tomography.

The chain combines TRBV6-1 with TRBJ1-2; 9 bases map to TRBD1. The origin of this receptor is a woman in her forties with Graves' ophthalmopathy. What was sequenced was blood. The chain's CDR3 is CASRLLQGANYGYTF. For the CDR3, the DNA is TGTGCCAGCAGGTTGCTACAGGGGGCGAACTATGGCTACACCTTC.